A single sample gave rise to the 9 T cell receptor beta chains below, sequenced in a study of T cell responses to AZD1222 COVID-19 vaccine. TCRdb's copy holds only in-frame clones and misses some; the assay was immunoSEQ multiplex PCR. Of some 100,000 clones in the sample, 80% to 90% are singletons; the top ten hold less than 20%. The material sequenced was peripheral blood, taken on day 0 of AZD1222 vaccination. Source of these receptors: an adult in good health.

The chain uses TRBV19 and TRBJ1-2; D is unclear. The length of the CDR3 is 14 residues. The V end lost 3 bases, the J end lost 0 bases, and 8 bases lay between the germline ends. Germline CDR1 is LNHDA and CDR2 is SQIVND (reference sequence). This CDR3 is CASSISGSNYGYTF. The CDR3 DNA reads as TGTGCCAGTAGTATCTCAGGCTCTAACTATGGCTACACCTTC.

CDR3 in DNA: TGTGCCAGCAGCTTAGTCGAGCAGGGGGCTTCTGGCTACACCTTC. It is translated as CASSLVEQGASGYTF. V and J are TRBV7-8 and TRBJ1-2; 8 bases agree with TRBD1. The CDR3 has 15 residues. Per the germline V gene, CDR1 is SGHVS and CDR2 is FQNEAQ. V shed 1 base and J 7 bases; nucleotides not matched to a gene: 8.

This clone appeared once. This rearrangement joins TRBV10-3 to TRBJ1-1; the D is unclear. Germline-derived CDR1 and CDR2 are ENHRY and SYGVKD. CDR3 length: 17 amino acids. The germline V and J ends were trimmed by 3 bases and 3 bases, with 20 bases remaining between them. CDR3 residues: CAISDRRSTQPYTEAFF. Here the CDR3 DNA reads TGTGCCATCAGTGACCGACGCTCTACCCAGCCATACACTGAAGCTTTCTTT.

The CDR3 loop reads CASSPTGYGYTF. The DNA of the CDR3 is TGTGCCAGCAGCCCGACGGGCTATGGCTACACCTTC. V and J are TRBV7-9 and TRBJ1-2; D uncertain. CDR1 is SEHNR and CDR2 is FQNEAQ in the germline V gene (reference sequence). The CDR3 runs 12 residues. Trimming pared 5 bases from V and 4 bases from J, leaving 8 bases between.

This clone has only a few counts. The chain couples TRBV19 to TRBJ1-5; TRBD1 is a possible D gene (6 bases). Per germline, CDR1 LNHDA and CDR2 SQIVND (reference sequence). The CDR3 length is 15 residues. The germline V and J ends were trimmed by 8 bases and 1 base, with 15 bases remaining between them. The CDR3 spells CASSRTETSNQPQHF. DNA for the CDR3: TGTGCCAGTTCCCGGACAGAGACGAGCAATCAGCCCCAGCATTTT.

The chain joins TRBV6-5 to TRBJ2-5; 11 bases fit TRBD1. Trimming cost V 4 bases and J 5 bases; bases outside gene matches: 9. Germline CDR1 MNHEY, CDR2 SVGAGI. The CDR3 is made up of 16 amino acids. The CDR3 reads CASSSTGTGGFETQYF. The CDR3 coding sequence is TGTGCCAGCAGTTCCACCGGGACAGGGGGTTTTGAGACCCAGTACTTC.

This clone was detected only a few times. This chain uses TRBV6-5 with TRBJ2-7; D is unclear. The CDR3 runs 15 residues. Germline lookup yields CDR1 MNHEY and CDR2 SVGAGI. The ends were cut back, 0 bases at V and 4 bases at J, with 13 bases in the middle. CDR3: CASSYSKSYAYEQYF. CDR3 nucleotides: TGTGCCAGCAGTTACTCGAAATCGTACGCATACGAGCAGTACTTC.

The chain has TRBV6-6 and TRBJ1-2, with D perhaps TRBD1 (5 bases). This CDR3 contains 15 residues. V shed 6 bases and J shed 10 bases, with 24 bases lying between them. Germline V gene lookup returns CDR1 MNHNY and CDR2 SVGAGI (reference sequence). CDR3 protein: CASSPRVGVSSLYTF. CDR3 nucleotides: TGTGCCAGCAGCCCCCGCGTGGGGGTAAGTTCTCTCTACACCTTC.

This sequence joins TRBV30 and TRBJ2-2; no clear D gene. This CDR3 contains 13 residues. Trimming shortened V by 5 bases and J by 2 bases, and 9 bases separated the two germline ends. Germline V gives CDR1 GTSNPN, CDR2 SVGIG (reference sequence). This CDR3 is CAWLSENTGELFF. CDR3 nucleotide sequence: TGTGCCTGGTTGTCAGAAAACACCGGGGAGCTGTTTTTT.